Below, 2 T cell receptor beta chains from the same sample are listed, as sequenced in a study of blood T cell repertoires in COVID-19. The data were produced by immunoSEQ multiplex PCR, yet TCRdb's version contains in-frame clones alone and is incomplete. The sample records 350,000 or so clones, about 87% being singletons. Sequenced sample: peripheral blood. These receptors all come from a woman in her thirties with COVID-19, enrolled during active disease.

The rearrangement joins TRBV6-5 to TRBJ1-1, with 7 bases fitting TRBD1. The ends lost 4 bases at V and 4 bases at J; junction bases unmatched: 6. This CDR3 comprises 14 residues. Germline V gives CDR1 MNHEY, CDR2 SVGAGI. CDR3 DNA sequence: TGTGCCAGCAGTTCAACGACAGGGACCACTGAAGCTTTCTTT. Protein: CASSSTTGTTEAFF.

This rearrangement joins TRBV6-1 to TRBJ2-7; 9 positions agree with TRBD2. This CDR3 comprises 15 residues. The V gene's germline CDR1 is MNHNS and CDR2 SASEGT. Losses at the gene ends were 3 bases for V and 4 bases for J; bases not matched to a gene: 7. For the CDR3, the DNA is TGTGCCAGCAGTGATCGGGCGGGGGGGCGTTACGAGCAGTACTTC. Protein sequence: CASSDRAGGRYEQYF.